A single sample gave rise to the 32 T cell receptor beta chains below, sequenced in a study of Ad26.COV2.S vaccination and SARS-CoV-2 variants. Clones were sequenced by immunoSEQ multiplex PCR, and TCRdb holds only the in-frame ones, with some missing. The table lists hundreds of thousands of clones, about 93% of them singletons. Treatment described: 19 received Ad26.COV2.S at low or high dose, single or two shots; 5 received placebo; per-sample allocation not given. Each sample was drawn 63 days after the first injection (of vaccine or placebo). Sequencing was performed on peripheral blood, taken in a trial of Ad26.COV2.S vaccine versus placebo. These receptors originate from a person between 18 and 65 years old who received the Ad26.COV2.S COVID-19 vaccine or a placebo.

The CDR3 is CASSQGQGSYNSPLHF. The CDR3 DNA is TGCGCCAGCAGCCAGGGACAGGGCTCCTATAATTCACCCCTCCACTTT. V gene TRBV4-1 combines with J gene TRBJ1-6, with 9 bases identical to TRBD1. Trimming cost V 3 bases and J 0 bases; bases outside gene matches: 0. Germline V gene lookup returns CDR1 MGHRA and CDR2 YSYEKL. The CDR3 runs to 16 residues.

This chain uses TRBV3-1 (or the pseudogene TRBV3-2) with TRBJ2-5; the D is unclear. In germline, CDR1 is LGHDT, CDR2 YNNKEL (reference sequence). Deletions cut 3 bases from V and 5 bases from J, with 7 bases between. The CDR3 sequence is 12 residues long. CDR3 in amino acids: CASSQNGETQYF. The CDR3 DNA sequence: TGTGCCAGCAGCCAGAACGGGGAGACCCAGTACTTC.

The chain couples TRBV4-2 to TRBJ2-1; 13 bases agree with TRBD2. CDR1 is LGHNA, CDR2 YNFKEQ, per germline. This CDR3 has 14 residues. J gave up 7 bases and V 10 bases, and 7 bases lay outside the gene matches. CDR3 DNA sequence: TGTGCCACCGGACTAGCGGGAGTTTCAAATGAGCAGTTCTTC. Translation: CATGLAGVSNEQFF.

This clone was counted once. The rearrangement links TRBV18 to TRBJ1-6; 10 bases are a match to TRBD1. The germline V gene encodes CDR1 KGHSH and CDR2 LQKENI. V lost 3 bases and J lost 6; bases outside the gene matches: 8. The CDR3 has 17 amino acids. CDR3 protein: CASSPLGQGGFNSPLHF. In DNA form, the CDR3 reads TGTGCCAGCTCACCCCTCGGACAGGGGGGATTTAATTCACCCCTCCACTTT.

The rearrangement links TRBV5-4 to TRBJ2-5; 10 bases match TRBD2. V dropped 4 bases and J dropped 5; count of bases not matched to a gene: 8. The CDR3 extends over 15 amino acids. Per germline, CDR1 SGHNT and CDR2 YYREEE (reference sequence). CDR3 nucleotides: TGTGCCAGCAGCCCGAGCGGGAGGGCGGGGGAGACCCAGTACTTC. Its protein product is CASSPSGRAGETQYF.

The V and J genes are TRBV3-1 (or the pseudogene TRBV3-2) and TRBJ2-3; 8 bases are shared with TRBD2. The CDR3 spans 16 residues. Germline values: CDR1 LGHDT, CDR2 YNNKEL (reference sequence). V shed 4 bases and J 3 bases; nucleotides not matched to a gene: 9. The CDR3 loop reads CASSPQAGVSTDTQYF. In DNA, the CDR3 is TGTGCCAGCAGCCCCCAAGCGGGAGTTAGTACAGATACGCAGTATTTT.

The chain is built from TRBV15 and TRBJ2-1; TRBD2 matches at 7 bases. CDR1 and CDR2 from the germline V gene are LNHNV and YYDKDF (reference sequence). With 3 bases clipped from V and 5 bases from J, the junction kept 13 bases outside the gene matches. The CDR3 consists of 17 residues. The CDR3 loop reads CATSRSPAGTPHNEQFF. In DNA, the CDR3 is TGTGCCACCAGCAGGAGCCCAGCGGGAACGCCCCACAATGAGCAGTTCTTC.

This clone was found a few times. V gene TRBV5-4 combines with J gene TRBJ2-7; possible D gene TRBD1, 7 bases. CDR1 is SGHNT and CDR2 is YYREEE in the germline V gene (reference sequence). The CDR3 runs to 18 residues. V was trimmed by 1 base and J by 11 bases, leaving 31 bases between them. Here the CDR3 DNA reads TGTGCCAGCAGCTTGCTCGAATCTTACCGGGGGACAGCCGGTGGGAAGTACTTC. It codes for CASSLLESYRGTAGGKYF.

The chain is built from TRBV6-5 and TRBJ1-6; the D gene is possibly TRBD1 (6 bases). V gave up 7 bases and J gave up 7 bases, with 11 bases separating them. Germline lookup yields CDR1 MNHEY and CDR2 SVGAGI. CDR3 size: 13 residues. CDR3: CASKGGRNSPLHF. Here the CDR3 DNA reads TGTGCCAGCAAGGGGGGGCGAAATTCACCCCTCCACTTT.

The gene calls are TRBV6-5 and TRBJ2-3; 9 nucleotides align to TRBD1. Trimming removed 2 bases from V and 2 bases from J; junction bases left unmatched: 5. Germline V gene data show CDR1 as MNHEY and CDR2 as SVGAGI. This CDR3 has 16 amino acids. The CDR3 here is CASSYPTGGATDTQYF. Here the CDR3 DNA reads TGTGCCAGCAGTTACCCGACAGGGGGAGCCACAGATACGCAGTATTTT.

This chain connects TRBV5-8 to TRBJ2-5, with a tentative D call TRBD2 (6 bases). Germline V CDR1 and CDR2: SGHTS, YDEGEE. The V and J ends lost 0 bases and 2 bases respectively, with 8 bases between them. This CDR3 contains 14 residues. The CDR3 DNA reads TGTGCCAGCAGCTTGGGGGGACTGCAAGAGACCCAGTACTTC. This codes for CASSLGGLQETQYF.

This chain uses TRBV29-1 with TRBJ1-5; 7 bases are a match to TRBD1. This CDR3 region has 13 residues. V dropped 5 bases and J dropped 11; count of bases not matched to a gene: 12. Per germline, CDR1 SQVTM and CDR2 ANQGSEA. This CDR3 reads CSVLGQAGGAQHF. In nucleotides, the CDR3 is TGCAGCGTTCTCGGACAGGCAGGGGGGGCCCAGCATTTT.

Comments on this clone: This same CDR3 is encoded by further DNA sequences in the sample. This chain uses TRBV28 with TRBJ1-2; D is perhaps TRBD1 (5 bases). Trimming cost V 4 bases and J 4 bases, with 7 bases left between them. The CDR3 sequence is 12 residues long. Germline CDR1 reads MDHEN; CDR2 reads SYDVKM. CDR3 region: CASSSGGYGYTF. For the CDR3, the DNA is TGTGCCAGCAGTTCCGGGGGCTATGGCTACACCTTC.

The chain carries TRBV7-9 and TRBJ2-4; TRBD2 might be the D (5 bases). Germline CDR1 and CDR2: SEHNR and FQNEAQ (reference sequence). Trimming took 5 bases from V and 0 from J, leaving 17 bases between them. The CDR3 has 17 residues. CDR3: CASSRPRGERAKNIQYF. The CDR3 DNA is TGTGCCAGCAGCCGACCTCGGGGAGAAAGAGCCAAAAACATTCAGTACTTC.

The chain links TRBV19 to TRBJ1-5; D gene ambiguous. Germline V gene sequence: CDR1 LNHDA, CDR2 SQIVND (reference sequence). The CDR3 is made up of 13 amino acids. With 6 bases removed from V and 4 bases from J, the gap between germline ends came to 10 bases. The CDR3 DNA is TGTGCCAGTAGCCTGGCTTTGAATCAGCCCCAGCATTTT. This gives the protein CASSLALNQPQHF.

The gene calls are TRBV11-3 and TRBJ2-2, with 8 positions matching TRBD2. The CDR3 contains 18 residues. Germline CDR1 is SGHNT and CDR2 is YENEEA. V lost 3 bases, J lost 3 bases, and 12 bases stayed unmatched. The CDR3 loop reads CASSFIDLREGDTGELFF. CDR3 sequence (DNA): TGTGCCAGCAGCTTTATTGACCTCCGGGAGGGGGACACCGGGGAGCTGTTTTTT.

This clone was recorded once. V is TRBV5-4 and J is TRBJ1-2, with 8 bases matching TRBD1. The ends lost 0 bases at V and 2 bases at J; junction bases unmatched: 6. This CDR3 contains 16 residues. CDR1 is SGHNT and CDR2 is YYREEE in the germline V gene (reference sequence). CDR3 sequence reads: CASSLGQGRLNYGYTF. As DNA, the CDR3 is TGTGCCAGCAGCTTGGGACAGGGGCGGCTCAACTATGGCTACACCTTC.

This clone was seen only a few times. The V call is TRBV9, the J call TRBJ2-1, with D possibly matching TRBD2 (5 bases). V was shortened by 2 bases and J by 0 bases, with 12 bases between the two germline ends. CDR1 and CDR2 from the germline V gene are SGDLS and YYNGEE. The CDR3 covers 16 residues. CDR3 bases: TGTGCCAGCAGCGTGTTCTCGGGGAGCTCCTACAATGAGCAGTTCTTC. It encodes CASSVFSGSSYNEQFF.

This chain links TRBV12-3 or TRBV12-4 with TRBJ1-1; D gene ambiguous. The germline V and J ends were trimmed by 5 bases and 11 bases, with 18 bases remaining between them. The CDR3 is 13 residues long. For the CDR3, the DNA is TGTGCCAGCAGTCCCCCTTCGAGGGCTGGGGCTTTCTTT. Translating gives CASSPPSRAGAFF.

The gene calls are TRBV6-5 and TRBJ2-1; 10 bases are a match to TRBD2. J lost 7 bases, V lost 5 bases, and 8 bases had no gene match. CDR1 is MNHEY, CDR2 SVGAGI, per germline. CDR3 size: 15 residues. Here the CDR3 reads CASSRSGRHGNEQFF. The DNA of the CDR3 is TGTGCCAGCAGTCGTAGCGGGAGGCACGGAAATGAGCAGTTCTTC.

The chain is built from TRBV30 and TRBJ2-1; unclear D gene. Germline CDR1 reads GTSNPN; CDR2 reads SVGIG (reference sequence). V lost 2 bases and J 4 bases, leaving 9 bases between the germline ends. The CDR3 covers 13 residues. The CDR3 DNA reads as TGTGCCTGGAGTATGGGTGGGTACAATGAGCAGTTCTTC. Residues: CAWSMGGYNEQFF. Full variable domain (remainder filled in from reference TRBV30 and TRBJ2-1): SQTIHQWPATLVQPVGSPLSLECTVEGTSNPNLYWYRQAAGRGLQLLFYSVGIGQISSEVPQNLSASRPQDRQFILSSKKLLLSDSGFYLCAWSMGGYNEQFFGPGTRLTVL.

CDR3 coding DNA: TGTGCCAGTAGTCCTCGACTAGCGGGAGGTAACAATGAGCAGTTCTTC. Its translation: CASSPRLAGGNNEQFF. The V and J genes are TRBV19 and TRBJ2-1; 13 bases align to TRBD2. V was pared by 5 bases and J by 5 bases, with 6 bases of the junction left unmatched. CDR3 length equals 16 residues. CDR1 is LNHDA, CDR2 SQIVND, per germline (reference sequence).

The rearrangement joins TRBV6-6 to TRBJ2-7, with 8 bases identical to TRBD1. This CDR3 spans 16 amino acids. Germline CDR1 MNHNY, CDR2 SVGAGI (reference sequence). The ends lost 0 bases at V and 3 bases at J; junction bases unmatched: 7. The CDR3 region has the DNA TGTGCCAGCAGTTACTCTCCGGGACAGGAAAGCTACGAGCAGTACTTC. Translated, it gives CASSYSPGQESYEQYF.

The chain couples TRBV11-2 to TRBJ2-2; no firm D call. V lost 3 bases to trimming and J lost 1 base, with 3 bases between them. The length of the CDR3 is 13 residues. Per germline, CDR1 SGHAT and CDR2 FQNNGV. CDR3 amino acids: CASSFQNTGELFF. The CDR3 DNA reads TGTGCCAGCAGCTTCCAGAACACCGGGGAGCTGTTTTTT.

This clone was counted once. The chain has TRBV7-2 and TRBJ1-4; D gene unclear. CDR1 and CDR2 (germline): SGHTA, FQGNSA. The V gene lost 2 bases and the J gene lost 4 bases, with 17 bases spanning the gap. The CDR3 loop spans 17 amino acids. The CDR3 spells CASSLPEGEGLNEKLFF. CDR3 coding DNA: TGTGCCAGCAGCTTACCGGAGGGTGAGGGTCTTAATGAAAAACTGTTTTTT.

In its sample, this clone was seen a few times. The chain carries TRBV6-5 and TRBJ1-6; TRBD1 is a possible D gene (5 bases). Looked up from germline, CDR1 is MNHEY and CDR2 is SVGAGI. V lost 2 bases and J lost 10, with 18 bases in between. This CDR3 is built from 16 residues. DNA of the CDR3: TGTGCCAGCAGTTACGGCGGGACCGCCCTTTTATCACCCCTCCACTTT. Amino acids: CASSYGGTALLSPLHF.

This chain links TRBV19 with TRBJ1-5; weak D call: TRBD1 (5 bases). Germline values: CDR1 LNHDA, CDR2 SQIVND (reference sequence). The germline V and J ends were trimmed by 3 bases and 5 bases, with 14 bases remaining between them. The CDR3 runs 15 residues. In DNA form, the CDR3 reads TGTGCCAGTAGTATCGGGGAGGCAGGGTATCAGCCCCAGCATTTT. Protein sequence: CASSIGEAGYQPQHF.

V is TRBV7-8 and J is TRBJ2-7, with D unclear. This CDR3 region has 13 residues. Trimming removed 3 bases from V and 6 bases from J, with 12 bases in between. CDR1 and CDR2 (germline): SGHVS, FQNEAQ. CDR3 coding DNA: TGTGCCAGCAGCTTCACGGAATCAGGCGAGCAGTACTTC. As protein: CASSFTESGEQYF.

The chain combines TRBV7-2 with TRBJ1-5, with a possible D match to TRBD1 (5 bases). V was clipped by 5 bases and J by 5 bases, with 10 bases between them. The CDR3 contains 13 residues. Germline assignment: CDR1 SGHTA and CDR2 FQGNSA. CDR3 sequence (DNA): TGTGCCAGCAGCGCTGACAGTGATCAGCCCCAGCATTTT. Translation: CASSADSDQPQHF.

The chain carries TRBV4-3 and TRBJ2-4; TRBD2 matches 8 bases. This CDR3 has 18 residues. The germline V gene encodes CDR1 LGHNA and CDR2 YSLEER. Losses at the gene ends were 0 bases for V and 4 bases for J; bases not matched to a gene: 11. CDR3 DNA sequence: TGCGCCAGCAGCCAAGATCGGGCGGGGGGCGCGGGAAAAAACATTCAGTACTTC. This sequence encodes CASSQDRAGGAGKNIQYF.

The gene calls are TRBV27 and TRBJ1-5; D is uncertain. Trimming left V 6 bases short and J 6 bases short, with 12 bases between. The germline gives CDR1 MNHEY, CDR2 SMNVEV (reference sequence). The CDR3 is 13 residues long. This CDR3 is CASRGNGVQPQHF. The CDR3 DNA reads as TGTGCCAGCAGGGGTAATGGGGTTCAGCCCCAGCATTTT.

This chain joins TRBV6-6 and TRBJ2-2; D remains ambiguous. Looked up from germline, CDR1 is MNHNY and CDR2 is SVGAGI (reference sequence). The CDR3 loop spans 15 amino acids. Trimming took off 2 bases at V and 0 bases at J, with 7 bases between the two ends. The CDR3 DNA reads TGTGCCAGCAGTTACAGGGTAGCGAACACCGGGGAGCTGTTTTTT. Protein: CASSYRVANTGELFF.